Below, 8 T cell receptor beta chains from the same sample are listed, as sequenced in a study of Graves' ophthalmopathy and Graves' hyperthyroidism. The sequenced template was RNA, covering the TCR beta CDR3 region. Second-round multiplex PCR came after a first-round RT-PCR that employed HTBI primers. TCRdb used MiXCR to reprocess the multiplex PCR reads, holding one entry per CDR3 protein. The top ten hold over 8.5% of the sample, which has about 1.2 million distinct CDR3 sequences, 35% to 40% seen once. The sequenced sample was peripheral blood or thyroid tissue (not recorded which). Receptor source: an adult man with Graves' hyperthyroidism.

This clonotype was picked up a small number of times. This could be a read error, since a much larger clone is one nucleotide away. The chain couples TRBV5-4 to TRBJ1-3; 7 bases fit TRBD1. CDR1 SGHNT and CDR2 YYREEE come from the germline V gene (reference sequence). The CDR3 totals 14 residues. Unmatched junction bases numbered 3, after V lost 2 bases and J lost 4 bases. The CDR3 is CASSFPGQGNTIYF. The DNA of the CDR3 is TGTGCCAGCAGCTTCCCGGGACAGGGAAACACCATATATTTT. Supplemented by reference TRBV5-4 and TRBJ1-3, the full variable domain reads ETGVTQSPTHLIKTRGQQVTLRCSSQSGHNTVSWYQQALGQGPQFIFQYYREEENGRGNFPPRFSGLQFPNYSSELNVNALELDDSALYLCASSFPGQGNTIYFGEGSWLTVV.

With respect to this clonotype: Sequence at one end of the junction differs from germline and may be a read error. V gene TRBV10-2 combines with J gene TRBJ2-7, with TRBD1 matching 9 bases. The CDR3 is 17 amino acids. From germline, CDR1 is WSHSY and CDR2 SAAADI. CDR3 sequence: CASSLNLPGQGNYEQYF. The CDR3 DNA sequence: TGTGCCAGCAGCCTTAACCTCCCGGGACAGGGAAACTACGAGCAGTACTTC.

The J gene is TRBJ1-6, the V gene TRBV7-9; D is uncertain. The CDR3 length is 13 residues. Germline CDR1 reads SEHNR; CDR2 reads FQNEAQ (reference sequence). The ends were cut back, 3 bases at V and 7 bases at J, with 7 bases in the middle. The CDR3 region has the DNA TGTGCCAGCAGCTTTGAGGAGAATTCACCCCTCCACTTT. It codes for CASSFEENSPLHF.

This clonotype was counted at least ten times. An end of the junction differs from the germline gene, which may be a read error. The chain couples TRBV11-2 to TRBJ1-1; the D gene is possibly TRBD1 (5 bases). The length of the CDR3 is 11 residues. Germline CDR1 is SGHAT and CDR2 is FQNNGV. CDR3 sequence reads: CASSLGGSSSF. The CDR3 DNA reads as TGTGCCAGCAGCTTAGGGGGCTCTTCCTCATTT.

Only a few counts were recorded for this clonotype. The V gene is TRBV5-1, the J gene TRBJ2-7; D is possibly TRBD1 (5 bases). Germline V lookup: CDR1 SGHRS, CDR2 YFSETQ. The V end lost 2 bases, the J end lost 3 bases, and 12 bases lay between the germline ends. The CDR3 length is 14 residues. The CDR3 spells CASSFGDSFYEQYF. In DNA form, the CDR3 reads TGCGCCAGCAGCTTTGGAGACAGCTTCTACGAGCAGTACTTC.

The rearrangement uses TRBV12-3 or TRBV12-4 and TRBJ2-7; 8 bases match TRBD1. The CDR3 sequence is 15 residues long. Trimming removed 7 bases from V and 4 bases from J; junction bases left unmatched: 12. This CDR3 reads CASTPQGAGGYEQYF. DNA for the CDR3: TGTGCCAGCACTCCGCAGGGGGCTGGGGGGTACGAGCAGTACTTC.

Many counts were recorded for this clonotype. The chain joins TRBV6-4 to TRBJ1-1; 8 nucleotides align to TRBD1. CDR1 and CDR2 from the germline V gene are MRHNA and SNTAGT. Trimming at V came to 4 bases and at J to 6 bases, leaving 10 bases not matched to a gene. This CDR3 contains 15 residues. This chain's CDR3 is CASSGNPGGSAEAFF. CDR3 DNA sequence: TGTGCCAGCAGTGGCAACCCAGGGGGCAGCGCTGAAGCTTTCTTT.

Comments on this clonotype: A much larger clone differs by one base, so this may be a read error. This chain uses TRBV7-9 with TRBJ1-2; D is ambiguous. The CDR3 extends over 12 amino acids. Germline assignment: CDR1 SEHNR and CDR2 FQNEAQ (reference sequence). The V end lost 1 base, the J end lost 6 bases, and 6 bases lay between the germline ends. The CDR3 spells CASSLDIDGYTF. CDR3 sequence (DNA): TGTGCCAGCAGCTTAGATATTGATGGCTACACCTTC.